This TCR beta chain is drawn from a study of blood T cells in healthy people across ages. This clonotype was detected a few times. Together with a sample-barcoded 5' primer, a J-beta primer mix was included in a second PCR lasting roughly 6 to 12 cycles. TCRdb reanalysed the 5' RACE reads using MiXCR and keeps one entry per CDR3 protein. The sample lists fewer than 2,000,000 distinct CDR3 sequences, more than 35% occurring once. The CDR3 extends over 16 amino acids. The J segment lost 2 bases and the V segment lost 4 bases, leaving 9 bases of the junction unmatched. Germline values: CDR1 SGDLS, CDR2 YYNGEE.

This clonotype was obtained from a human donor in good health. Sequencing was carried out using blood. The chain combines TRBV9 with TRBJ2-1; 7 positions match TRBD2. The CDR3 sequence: CASSPWEGITYNEQFF. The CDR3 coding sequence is TGTGCCAGCAGCCCATGGGAGGGGATAACCTACAATGAGCAGTTCTTC.